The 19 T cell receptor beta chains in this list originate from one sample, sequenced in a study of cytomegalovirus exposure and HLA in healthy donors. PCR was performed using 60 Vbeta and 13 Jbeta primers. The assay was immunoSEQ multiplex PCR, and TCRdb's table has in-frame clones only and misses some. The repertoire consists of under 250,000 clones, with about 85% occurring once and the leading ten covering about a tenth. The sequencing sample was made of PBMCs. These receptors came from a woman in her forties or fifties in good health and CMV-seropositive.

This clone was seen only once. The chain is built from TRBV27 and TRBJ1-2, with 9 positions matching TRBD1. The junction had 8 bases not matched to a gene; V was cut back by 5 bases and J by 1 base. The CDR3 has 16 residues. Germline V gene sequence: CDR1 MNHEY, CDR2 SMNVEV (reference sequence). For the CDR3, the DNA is TGTGCCAGCAGTCCCGGACAGGGGATATTTAACTATGGCTACACCTTC. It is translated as CASSPGQGIFNYGYTF.

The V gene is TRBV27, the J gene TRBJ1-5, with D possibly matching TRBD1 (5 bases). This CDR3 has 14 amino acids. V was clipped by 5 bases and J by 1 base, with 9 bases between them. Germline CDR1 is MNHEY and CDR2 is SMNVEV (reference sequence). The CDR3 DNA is TGTGCCAGCAGTACTCAGGGAAGCAATCAGCCCCAGCATTTT. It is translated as CASSTQGSNQPQHF.

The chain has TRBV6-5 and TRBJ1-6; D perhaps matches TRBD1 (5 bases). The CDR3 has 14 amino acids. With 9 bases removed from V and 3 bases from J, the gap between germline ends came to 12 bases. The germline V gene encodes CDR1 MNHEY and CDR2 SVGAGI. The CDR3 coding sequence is TGTGCCAGTAAAAGCAGGGTCTATAATTCACCCCTCCACTTT. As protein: CASKSRVYNSPLHF.

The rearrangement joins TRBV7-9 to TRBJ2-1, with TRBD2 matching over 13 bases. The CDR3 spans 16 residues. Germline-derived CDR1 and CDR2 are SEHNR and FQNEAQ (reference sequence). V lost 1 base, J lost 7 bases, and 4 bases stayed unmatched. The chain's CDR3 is CASSLGTSGGQNEQFF. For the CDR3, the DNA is TGTGCCAGCAGCTTAGGGACTAGCGGGGGACAAAATGAGCAGTTCTTC.

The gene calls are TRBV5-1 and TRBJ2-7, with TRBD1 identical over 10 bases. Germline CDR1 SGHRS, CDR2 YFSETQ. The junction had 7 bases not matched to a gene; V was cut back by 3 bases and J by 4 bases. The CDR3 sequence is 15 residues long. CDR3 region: CASSWGQGRVYEQYF. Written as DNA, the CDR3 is TGCGCCAGCAGCTGGGGACAGGGGAGGGTATACGAGCAGTACTTC.

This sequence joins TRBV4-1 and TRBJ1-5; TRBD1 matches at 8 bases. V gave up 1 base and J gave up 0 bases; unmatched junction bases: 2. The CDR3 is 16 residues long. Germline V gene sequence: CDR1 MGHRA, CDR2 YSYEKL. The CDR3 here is CASSQGDRISNQPQHF. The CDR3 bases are TGCGCCAGCAGCCAAGGGGACAGGATTAGCAATCAGCCCCAGCATTTT.

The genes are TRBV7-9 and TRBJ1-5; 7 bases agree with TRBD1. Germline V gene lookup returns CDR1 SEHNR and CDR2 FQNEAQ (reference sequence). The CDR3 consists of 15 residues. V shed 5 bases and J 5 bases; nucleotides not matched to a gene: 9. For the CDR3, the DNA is TGTGCCAGCAGCGGAGAACAGGGGAGTGATCAGCCCCAGCATTTT. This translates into CASSGEQGSDQPQHF.

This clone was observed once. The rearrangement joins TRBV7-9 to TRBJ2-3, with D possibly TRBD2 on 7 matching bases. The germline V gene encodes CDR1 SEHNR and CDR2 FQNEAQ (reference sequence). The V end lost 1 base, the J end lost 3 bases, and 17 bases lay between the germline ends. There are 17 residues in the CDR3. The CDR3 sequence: CASSLVGGAFVTDTQYF. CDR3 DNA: TGTGCCAGCAGCTTAGTGGGGGGGGCATTCGTTACAGATACGCAGTATTTT.

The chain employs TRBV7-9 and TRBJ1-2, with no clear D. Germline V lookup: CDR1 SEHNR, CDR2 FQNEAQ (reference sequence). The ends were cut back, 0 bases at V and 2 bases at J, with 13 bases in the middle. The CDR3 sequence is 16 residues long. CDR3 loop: CASSLALITVNYGYTF. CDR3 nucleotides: TGTGCCAGCAGCTTAGCGCTAATCACAGTAAACTATGGCTACACCTTC.

Written as DNA, the CDR3 is TGCAGCGGTTCAGGTAGCGGGGGCCGCTACGAGCAGTACTTC. This translates into CSGSGSGGRYEQYF. The chain carries TRBV29-1 and TRBJ2-7; 9 positions agree with TRBD2. Trimming removed 7 bases from V and 3 bases from J; junction bases left unmatched: 10. The CDR3 runs to 14 residues. The germline V gene encodes CDR1 SQVTM and CDR2 ANQGSEA.

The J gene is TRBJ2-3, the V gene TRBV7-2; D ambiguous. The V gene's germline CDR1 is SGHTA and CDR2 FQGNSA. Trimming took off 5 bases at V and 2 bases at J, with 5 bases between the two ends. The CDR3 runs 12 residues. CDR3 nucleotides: TGTGCCAGCAGCCCCCACACAGATACGCAGTATTTT. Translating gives CASSPHTDTQYF.

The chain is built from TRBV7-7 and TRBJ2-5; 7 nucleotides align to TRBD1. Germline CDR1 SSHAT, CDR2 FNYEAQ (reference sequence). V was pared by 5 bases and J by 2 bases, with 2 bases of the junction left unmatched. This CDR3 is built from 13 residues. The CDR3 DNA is TGTGCCAGCAGCACGGACAGGCAAGAGACCCAGTACTTC. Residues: CASSTDRQETQYF. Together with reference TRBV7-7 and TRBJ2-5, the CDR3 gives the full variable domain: GAGVSQSPRYKVTKRGQDVTLRCDPISSHATLYWYQQALGQGPEFLTYFNYEAQPDKSGLPSDRFSAERPEGSISTLTIQRTEQRDSAMYRCASSTDRQETQYFGPGTRLLVL.

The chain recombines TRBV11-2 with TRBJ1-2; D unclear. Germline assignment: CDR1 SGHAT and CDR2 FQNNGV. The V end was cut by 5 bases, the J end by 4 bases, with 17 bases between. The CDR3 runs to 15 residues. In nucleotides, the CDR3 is TGTGCCAGCAGCCCTACTCAGAGGCCCATCTATGGCTACACCTTC. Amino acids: CASSPTQRPIYGYTF. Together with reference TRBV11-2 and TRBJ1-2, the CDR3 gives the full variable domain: EAGVAQSPRYKIIEKRQSVAFWCNPISGHATLYWYQQILGQGPKLLIQFQNNGVVDDSQLPKDRFSAERLKGVDSTLKIQPAKLEDSAVYLCASSPTQRPIYGYTFGSGTRLTVV.

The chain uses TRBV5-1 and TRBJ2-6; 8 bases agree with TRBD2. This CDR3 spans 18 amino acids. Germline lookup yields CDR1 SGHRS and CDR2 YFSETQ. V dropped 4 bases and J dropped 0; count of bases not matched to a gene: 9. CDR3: CASSILLAASSGANVLTF. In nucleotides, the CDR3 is TGCGCCAGCAGCATTCTACTAGCGGCAAGCTCTGGGGCCAACGTCCTGACTTTC.

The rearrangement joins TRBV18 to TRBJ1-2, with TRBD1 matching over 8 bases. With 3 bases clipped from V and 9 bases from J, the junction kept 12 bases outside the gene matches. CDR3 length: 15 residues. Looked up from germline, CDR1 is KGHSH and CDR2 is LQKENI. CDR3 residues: CASSPGTGDISSYTF. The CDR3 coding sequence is TGTGCCAGCTCACCTGGGACAGGTGACATATCAAGCTACACCTTC.

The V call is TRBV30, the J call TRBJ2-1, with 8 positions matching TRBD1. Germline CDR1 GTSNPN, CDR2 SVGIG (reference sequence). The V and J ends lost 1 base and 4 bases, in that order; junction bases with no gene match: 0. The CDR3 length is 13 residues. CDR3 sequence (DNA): TGTGCCTGGAGTGGGGACAGGTACAATGAGCAGTTCTTC. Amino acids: CAWSGDRYNEQFF.

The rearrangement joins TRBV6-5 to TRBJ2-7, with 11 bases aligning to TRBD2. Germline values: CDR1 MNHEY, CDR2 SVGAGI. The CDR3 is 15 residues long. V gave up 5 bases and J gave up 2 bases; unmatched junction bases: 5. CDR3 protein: CASSAGSGGAYEQYF. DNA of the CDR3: TGTGCCAGCAGTGCAGGTAGCGGGGGGGCCTACGAGCAGTACTTC.

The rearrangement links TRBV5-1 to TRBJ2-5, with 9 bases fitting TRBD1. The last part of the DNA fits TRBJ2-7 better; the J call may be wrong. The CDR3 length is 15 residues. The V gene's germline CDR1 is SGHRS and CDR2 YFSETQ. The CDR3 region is CASSLQGAKTHEQYF. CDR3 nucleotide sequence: TGCGCCAGCAGCTTACAGGGGGCCAAAACCCACGAGCAGTACTTC.

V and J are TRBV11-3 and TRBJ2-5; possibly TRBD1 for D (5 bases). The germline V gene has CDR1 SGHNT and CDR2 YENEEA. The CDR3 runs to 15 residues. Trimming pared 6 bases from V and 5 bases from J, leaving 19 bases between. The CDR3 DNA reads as TGTGCCAGCAGTACCTCGGGTCAAAAGGGGGAGACCCAGTACTTC. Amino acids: CASSTSGQKGETQYF.